A single sample is the source of the 19 T cell receptor beta chains below, sequenced in a study of cytomegalovirus exposure and HLA in healthy donors. The study ran its PCR with 60 Vbeta and 13 Jbeta primers. Assay: immunoSEQ multiplex PCR; the TCRdb copy retains only in-frame clones and omits some. Here the sample spans some 98,000 clones, around 80% being singletons. Sequences were obtained from PBMCs. These TCRs come from a man aged 40-49 years in good health and CMV-seronegative.

The genes are TRBV5-4 and TRBJ1-4, with TRBD1 matching 8 bases. The CDR3 consists of 16 residues. The V and J ends lost 4 bases and 8 bases, in that order; junction bases with no gene match: 13. The germline V gene encodes CDR1 SGHNT and CDR2 YYREEE (reference sequence). The chain's CDR3 is CASSLAGTGSLEKLFF. The CDR3 DNA follows: TGTGCCAGCAGCCTGGCGGGGACAGGCTCTTTGGAAAAACTGTTTTTT.

The rearrangement joins TRBV7-9 to TRBJ1-4, with a possible D match to TRBD1 (5 bases). The CDR3 is made up of 18 amino acids. The germline gives CDR1 SEHNR, CDR2 FQNEAQ (reference sequence). The V end was cut by 1 base, the J end by 0 bases, with 15 bases between. The CDR3 here is CASSLGEQELSTNEKLFF. CDR3 bases: TGTGCCAGCAGCTTAGGGGAACAGGAACTCTCAACTAATGAAAAACTGTTTTTT.

This rearrangement joins TRBV7-9 to TRBJ1-2; 9 bases fit TRBD1. Germline V gives CDR1 SEHNR, CDR2 FQNEAQ (reference sequence). The V segment lost 2 bases and the J segment 5 bases; nucleotides outside the gene matches: 15. This CDR3 region has 18 residues. The CDR3 DNA sequence: TGTGCCAGCAGCTTACTGAACTCTAGGACAGGGGCACAGTATGGCTACACCTTC. As protein: CASSLLNSRTGAQYGYTF.

This clone was observed once. The CDR3 DNA reads TGTGCCAGCAGTTTATTTAGCGGGAGGAACACCGGGGAGCTGTTTTTT. It is translated as CASSLFSGRNTGELFF. The chain carries TRBV27 and TRBJ2-2, with 9 bases lining up with TRBD2. Trimming cost V 1 base and J 1 base; bases outside gene matches: 1. The germline V gene has CDR1 MNHEY and CDR2 SMNVEV (reference sequence). The CDR3 is made up of 16 amino acids.

The rearrangement links TRBV18 to TRBJ1-1; D may be TRBD1 (6 bases). Germline V gives CDR1 KGHSH, CDR2 LQKENI. The germline V and J ends were trimmed by 6 bases and 6 bases, with 14 bases remaining between them. The CDR3 loop spans 13 amino acids. In nucleotides, the CDR3 is TGTGCCAGCTCTCCGGGGAGGGGGGCTGAAGCTTTCTTT. Translated, it gives CASSPGRGAEAFF.

The sample holds one count of this clone. Other nucleotide sequences from this sample produce the same CDR3. The rearrangement joins TRBV5-6 to TRBJ1-5; TRBD1 is a possible D gene (5 bases). This CDR3 comprises 14 residues. V lost 4 bases to trimming and J lost 1 base, with 9 bases between them. The germline V gene has CDR1 SGHDT and CDR2 YYEEEE. CDR3 in DNA: TGTGCCAGCAGCCCCGGGGGGAGCAATCAGCCCCAGCATTTT. Its translation is CASSPGGSNQPQHF.

This chain links TRBV4-1 with TRBJ1-6; 7 nucleotides align to TRBD1. CDR3 length: 16 residues. Germline V gene data show CDR1 as MGHRA and CDR2 as YSYEKL. Trimming took 4 bases from V and 8 from J; bases not matched to a gene: 11. CDR3 coding DNA: TGCGCCAGCAGCCGGACCGAGGGGGCGTCTGATTCACCCCTCCACTTT. This translates into CASSRTEGASDSPLHF.

V usage is TRBV10-3 and J usage is TRBJ1-5; D ambiguous. Germline CDR1 is ENHRY and CDR2 is SYGVKD. V lost 3 bases and J 2 bases, leaving 11 bases between the germline ends. The CDR3 spans 15 residues. This chain's CDR3 is CAISDSLRGNQPQHF. CDR3 DNA: TGTGCCATCAGTGACTCTCTTCGTGGCAATCAGCCCCAGCATTTT.

A note on this clone: This CDR3 fails to terminate in the conserved phenylalanine or tryptophan, so it likely reflects a read error. This chain uses TRBV5-4 with TRBJ1-1; 7 nucleotides align to TRBD1. Germline trimming cut 1 base from V and 6 bases from J; bases unmatched to any gene: 9. The CDR3 contains 15 residues. The germline V gene has CDR1 SGHNT and CDR2 YYREEE (reference sequence). The CDR3 reads CASSLTLRGGAEAFL. CDR3 sequence (DNA): TGTGCCAGCAGCTTGACACTTAGAGGGGGCGCTGAAGCTTTCCTT.

V is TRBV4-1 and J is TRBJ2-7; TRBD2 matches 13 bases. The CDR3 contains 17 residues. From germline, CDR1 is MGHRA and CDR2 YSYEKL. V lost 3 bases and J lost 3; bases outside the gene matches: 8. In DNA form, the CDR3 reads TGCGCCAGCAGCCAGGAGGGACTAGCGGGGCGCAACTACGAGCAGTACTTC. Protein sequence: CASSQEGLAGRNYEQYF.

The rearrangement uses TRBV6-6 and TRBJ1-5, with D unclear. There are 15 residues in the CDR3. CDR1 is MNHNY and CDR2 is SVGAGI in the germline V gene (reference sequence). Deletions cut 6 bases from V and 2 bases from J, with 14 bases between. CDR3 bases: TGTGCCAGCAGCCGGGAGTTGAGGGGCAATCAGCCCCAGCATTTT. Its translation: CASSRELRGNQPQHF.

This clone was observed a single time. The chain employs TRBV5-1 and TRBJ2-7; 9 bases are shared with TRBD2. The CDR3 is made up of 13 amino acids. The germline V gene has CDR1 SGHRS and CDR2 YFSETQ. Trimming took 4 bases from V and 7 from J; bases not matched to a gene: 6. CDR3 DNA: TGCGCCAGCAGCGGAGCGGGGGGTTTTGAGCAGTACTTC. Amino acids: CASSGAGGFEQYF.

This clone has only one observation. The chain joins TRBV2 to TRBJ1-4; D ambiguous. The CDR3 runs 13 residues. The germline V gene has CDR1 SNHLY and CDR2 FYNNEI. The V gene lost 7 bases and the J gene lost 8 bases, with 14 bases spanning the gap. The CDR3: CASKQTLGEKLFF. DNA for the CDR3: TGTGCCAGCAAACAGACCCTTGGGGAAAAACTGTTTTTT.

This chain links TRBV5-1 with TRBJ2-3; tentatively, D is TRBD1 (6 bases). Germline loops: CDR1 SGHRS, CDR2 YFSETQ. CDR3 length: 14 residues. V was cut by 4 bases and J by 1 base, with 10 bases left in between. The CDR3 sequence: CASSPYRGTDTQYF. Written as DNA, the CDR3 is TGCGCCAGCAGCCCTTACAGGGGCACAGATACGCAGTATTTT.

The chain couples TRBV5-6 to TRBJ2-3; TRBD2 aligns across 12 bases. Germline V gene lookup returns CDR1 SGHDT and CDR2 YYEEEE. Trimming took 0 bases from V and 2 from J; bases not matched to a gene: 4. The CDR3 length is 17 residues. The CDR3 protein is CASSLATSGGFTDTQYF. The CDR3 DNA reads TGTGCCAGCAGCTTGGCTACTAGCGGGGGGTTCACAGATACGCAGTATTTT.

A few counts support this clone. V usage is TRBV28 and J usage is TRBJ1-4; weak D call: TRBD1 (6 bases). Trimming cost V 8 bases and J 7 bases, with 11 bases left between them. In germline, CDR1 is MDHEN, CDR2 SYDVKM. The CDR3 sequence is 12 residues long. The CDR3 nucleotides are TGTGCCAGCGGGACATTAAGTGAAAAACTGTTTTTT. This codes for CASGTLSEKLFF.

This chain links TRBV2 with TRBJ2-7; 7 bases line up with TRBD1. Germline V lookup: CDR1 SNHLY, CDR2 FYNNEI. J gave up 3 bases and V 4 bases, and 9 bases lay outside the gene matches. The CDR3 runs to 15 residues. The CDR3 region has the DNA TGTGCCAGCAGTGTTAAATCGACAGGGAACTACGAGCAGTACTTC. This gives the protein CASSVKSTGNYEQYF.

This CDR3 reads CASSLQGVNTF. CDR3 nucleotides: TGTGCCAGCTCACTACAGGGGGTGAACACCTTC. The chain combines TRBV18 with TRBJ1-2; 8 positions agree with TRBD1. The germline V gene encodes CDR1 KGHSH and CDR2 LQKENI. The CDR3 sequence is 11 residues long. V lost 4 bases and J lost 12; bases outside the gene matches: 4. The full variable domain, its missing parts supplied by reference TRBV18 and TRBJ1-2, is NAGVMQNPRHLVRRRGQEARLRCSPMKGHSHVYWYRQLPEEGLKFMVYLQKENIIDESGMPKERFSAEFPKEGPSILRIQQVVRGDSAAYFCASSLQGVNTFGSGTRLTVV.

The chain combines TRBV6-5 with TRBJ1-3; D gene uncertain. The CDR3 extends over 14 amino acids. The germline V gene has CDR1 MNHEY and CDR2 SVGAGI. V shed 2 bases and J shed 2 bases, with 7 bases lying between them. CDR3 coding DNA: TGTGCCAGCAGTTACGGGCCAGCTGGAAACACCATATATTTT. Protein product: CASSYGPAGNTIYF.